This TCR beta chain was identified in a study of control samples from healthy donors and cancer patients. Sequenced by immunoSEQ multiplex PCR; TCRdb stores in-frame clones only, minus some. The data show about 110,000 clones, with roughly 90% seen just once and about 3.9% held by the top ten. The CDR3 length is 14 residues. Germline lookup yields CDR1 SGHKS and CDR2 YYEKEE (reference sequence). Deletions cut 2 bases from V and 9 bases from J, with 15 bases between. The sequence was collected from an older woman with lung cancer. This sequence joins TRBV5-5 and TRBJ1-3; D remains ambiguous. What was sequenced was PBMCs. The DNA of the CDR3 is TGTGCCAGCAGCTTTTTGTCGGAGGGTGGCACCATATATTTT. It specifies CASSFLSEGGTIYF.